This T cell receptor (beta chain) was profiled in a study of PD-1 blockade in classical Hodgkin lymphoma. V lost 1 base to trimming and J lost 4 bases; unmatched junction nucleotides: 11. The V gene's germline CDR1 is SGHRS and CDR2 YFSETQ. The CDR3 extends over 17 amino acids. The method was immunoSEQ multiplex PCR; TCRdb's version includes in-frame clones alone and lacks a portion of them. Of about 97,000 clones listed, 65% to 85% are singletons. Autologous stem cell transplantation was followed by relapse in every patient, and brentuximab vedotin exposure varied. Notes on the study in general: Unlike CD8+ TCR diversity, which did not rise significantly by C4D1, CD4+ TCR diversity did.

A remark on this clone: Its antigen is not identified.

The chain combines TRBV5-1 with TRBJ2-7, with 10 positions matching TRBD2. This TCR was recovered from a human donor with classical Hodgkin lymphoma. This sample comprised peripheral blood mononuclear cells (PBMCs), obtained at baseline. For the CDR3, the DNA is TGCGCCAGCAGCTTGTCCCCTAGCGGGAGTCCTAGGTACGAGCAGTACTTC. This gives the protein CASSLSPSGSPRYEQYF.